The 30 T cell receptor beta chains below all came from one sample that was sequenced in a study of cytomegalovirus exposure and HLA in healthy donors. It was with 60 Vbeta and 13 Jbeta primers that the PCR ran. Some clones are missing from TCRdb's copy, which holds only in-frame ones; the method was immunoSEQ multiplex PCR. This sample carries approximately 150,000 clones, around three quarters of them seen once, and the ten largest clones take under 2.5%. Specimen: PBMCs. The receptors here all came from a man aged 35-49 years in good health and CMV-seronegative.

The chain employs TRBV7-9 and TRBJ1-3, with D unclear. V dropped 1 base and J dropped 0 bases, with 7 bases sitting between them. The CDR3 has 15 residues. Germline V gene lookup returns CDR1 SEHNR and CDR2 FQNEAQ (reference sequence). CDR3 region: CASSLGLNSGNTIYF. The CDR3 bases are TGTGCCAGCAGCTTAGGACTGAACTCTGGAAACACCATATATTTT.

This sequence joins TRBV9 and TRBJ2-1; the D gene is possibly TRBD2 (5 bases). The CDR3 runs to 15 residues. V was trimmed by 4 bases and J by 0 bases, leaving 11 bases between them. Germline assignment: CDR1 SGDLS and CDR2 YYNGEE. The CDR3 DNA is TGTGCCAGCAGCAGGGAGCTCAGCTCCTACAATGAGCAGTTCTTC. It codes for CASSRELSSYNEQFF.

CDR3 nucleotides: TGTGCCAGCAGCTTAGATCGAGGCAATGAGCAGTTCTTC. Amino acid sequence: CASSLDRGNEQFF. The chain links TRBV7-8 to TRBJ2-1; no clear D. Trimming stripped 1 base from V and 6 bases from J, with 7 bases between. The CDR3 has 13 amino acids. CDR1 is SGHVS, CDR2 FQNEAQ, per germline.

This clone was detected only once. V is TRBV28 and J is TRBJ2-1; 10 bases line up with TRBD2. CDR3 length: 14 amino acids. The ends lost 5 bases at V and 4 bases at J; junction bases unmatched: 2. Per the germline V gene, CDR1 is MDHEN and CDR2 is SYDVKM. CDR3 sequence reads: CASSASGSYNEQFF. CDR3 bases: TGTGCCAGCAGTGCTAGCGGGAGTTACAATGAGCAGTTCTTC.

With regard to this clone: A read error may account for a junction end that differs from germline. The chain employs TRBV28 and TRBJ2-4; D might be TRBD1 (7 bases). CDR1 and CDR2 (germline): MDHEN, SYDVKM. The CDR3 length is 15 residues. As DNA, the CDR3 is TGTGCCAGCAGTTTGGGCCAGGGGGGTGTTCGGGCTCGTTCGTTC. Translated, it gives CASSLGQGGVRARSF.

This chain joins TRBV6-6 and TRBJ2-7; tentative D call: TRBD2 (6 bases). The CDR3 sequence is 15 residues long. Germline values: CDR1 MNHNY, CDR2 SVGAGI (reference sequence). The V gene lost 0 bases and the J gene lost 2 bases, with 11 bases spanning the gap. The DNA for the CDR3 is TGTGCCAGCAGTTACTCGGGAGGCCAAGCCTACGAGCAGTACTTC. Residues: CASSYSGGQAYEQYF.

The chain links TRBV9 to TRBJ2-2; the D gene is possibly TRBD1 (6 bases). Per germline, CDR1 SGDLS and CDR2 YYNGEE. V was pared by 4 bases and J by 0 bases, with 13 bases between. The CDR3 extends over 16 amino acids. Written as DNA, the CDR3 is TGTGCCAGCAGCCCCAGGACAGATTCGAACACCGGGGAGCTGTTTTTT. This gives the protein CASSPRTDSNTGELFF. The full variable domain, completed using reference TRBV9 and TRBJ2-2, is DSGVTQTPKHLITATGQRVTLRCSPRSGDLSVYWYQQSLDQGLQFLIQYYNGEERAKGNILERFSAQQFPDLHSELNLSSLELGDSALYFCASSPRTDSNTGELFFGEGSRLTVL.

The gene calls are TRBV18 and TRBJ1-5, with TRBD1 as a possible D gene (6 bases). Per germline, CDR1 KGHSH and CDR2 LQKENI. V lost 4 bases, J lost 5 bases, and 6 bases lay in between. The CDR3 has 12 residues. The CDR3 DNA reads TGTGCCAGCTCACAGGGGGATCAGCCCCAGCATTTT. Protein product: CASSQGDQPQHF.

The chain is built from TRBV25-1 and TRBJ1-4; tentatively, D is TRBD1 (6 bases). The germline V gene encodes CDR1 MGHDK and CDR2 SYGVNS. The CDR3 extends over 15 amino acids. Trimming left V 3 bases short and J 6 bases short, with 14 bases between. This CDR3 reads CASSDRGRGDEKLFF. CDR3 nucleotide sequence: TGTGCCAGCAGTGATCGGGGCAGGGGTGATGAAAAACTGTTTTTT.

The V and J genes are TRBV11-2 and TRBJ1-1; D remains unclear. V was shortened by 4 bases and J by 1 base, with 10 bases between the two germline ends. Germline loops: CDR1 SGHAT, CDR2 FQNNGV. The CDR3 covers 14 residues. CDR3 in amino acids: CASSSIQPNTEAFF. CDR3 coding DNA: TGTGCCAGCAGCTCTATACAGCCGAACACTGAAGCTTTCTTT.

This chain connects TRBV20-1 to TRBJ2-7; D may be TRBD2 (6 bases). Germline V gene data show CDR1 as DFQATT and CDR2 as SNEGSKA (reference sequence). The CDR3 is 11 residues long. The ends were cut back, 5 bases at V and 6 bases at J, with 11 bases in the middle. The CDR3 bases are TGCAGTGCTTCCGTGGGAGGCGAGCAGTACTTC. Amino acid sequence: CSASVGGEQYF.

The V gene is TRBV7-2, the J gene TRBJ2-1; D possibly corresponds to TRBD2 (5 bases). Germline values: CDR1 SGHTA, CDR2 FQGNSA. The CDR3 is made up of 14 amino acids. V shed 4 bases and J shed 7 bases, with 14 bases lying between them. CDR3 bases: TGTGCCAGCAGCTCCCGGACTGTGAGGAATGAGCAGTTCTTC. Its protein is CASSSRTVRNEQFF.

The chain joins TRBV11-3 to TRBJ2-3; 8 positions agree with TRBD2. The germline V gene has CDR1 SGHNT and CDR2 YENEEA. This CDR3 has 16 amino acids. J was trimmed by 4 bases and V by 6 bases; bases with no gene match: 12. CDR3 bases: TGTGCCAGCAGTACAATTGGGGCGGGAGGCCCAGATACGCAGTATTTT. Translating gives CASSTIGAGGPDTQYF.

The DNA of the CDR3 is TGTGCCACCAGCAGAGTCCGCGGGAGGGCCCAGGAGACCCAGTACTTC. As protein: CATSRVRGRAQETQYF. The genes are TRBV15 and TRBJ2-5, with 9 bases identical to TRBD2. From germline, CDR1 is LNHNV and CDR2 YYDKDF (reference sequence). There are 16 residues in the CDR3. V lost 1 base, J lost 5 bases, and 8 bases stayed unmatched. Full variable domain (remainder filled in from reference TRBV15 and TRBJ2-5): DAMVIQNPRYQVTQFGKPVTLSCSQTLNHNVMYWYQQKSSQAPKLLFHYYDKDFNNEADTPDNFQSRRPNTSFCFLDIRSPGLGDTAMYLCATSRVRGRAQETQYFGPGTRLLVL.

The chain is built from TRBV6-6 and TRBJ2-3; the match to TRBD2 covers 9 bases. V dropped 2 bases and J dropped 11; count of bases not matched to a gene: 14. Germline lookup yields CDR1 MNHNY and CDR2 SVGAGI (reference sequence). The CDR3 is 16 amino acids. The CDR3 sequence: CASSYPSGIPQGGQYF. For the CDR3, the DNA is TGTGCCAGCAGTTACCCTAGCGGGATCCCCCAAGGAGGGCAGTATTTT.

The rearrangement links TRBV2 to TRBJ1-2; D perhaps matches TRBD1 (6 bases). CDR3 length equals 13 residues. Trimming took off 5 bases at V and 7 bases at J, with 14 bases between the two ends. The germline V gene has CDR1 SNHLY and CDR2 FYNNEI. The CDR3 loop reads CASSRAGAFGYTF. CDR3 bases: TGTGCCAGCAGTAGGGCAGGGGCTTTTGGCTACACCTTC. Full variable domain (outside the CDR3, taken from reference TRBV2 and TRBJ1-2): EPEVTQTPSHQVTQMGQEVILRCVPISNHLYFYWYRQILGQKVEFLVSFYNNEISEKSEIFDDQFSVERPDGSNFTLKIRSTKLEDSAMYFCASSRAGAFGYTFGSGTRLTVV.

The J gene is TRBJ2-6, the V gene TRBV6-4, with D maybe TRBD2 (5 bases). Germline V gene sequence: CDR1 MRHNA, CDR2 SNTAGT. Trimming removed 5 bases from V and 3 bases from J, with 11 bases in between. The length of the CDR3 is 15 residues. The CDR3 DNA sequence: TGTGCCAGCAGTCCCCTAAGCGGTGGGGCCAACGTCCTGACTTTC. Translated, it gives CASSPLSGGANVLTF.

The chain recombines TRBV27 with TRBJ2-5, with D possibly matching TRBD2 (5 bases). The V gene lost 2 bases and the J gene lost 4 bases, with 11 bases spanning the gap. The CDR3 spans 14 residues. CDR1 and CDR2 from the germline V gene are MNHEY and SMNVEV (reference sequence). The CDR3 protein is CASSLRPSGETQYF. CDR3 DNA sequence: TGTGCCAGCAGTTTACGGCCAAGCGGAGAGACCCAGTACTTC.

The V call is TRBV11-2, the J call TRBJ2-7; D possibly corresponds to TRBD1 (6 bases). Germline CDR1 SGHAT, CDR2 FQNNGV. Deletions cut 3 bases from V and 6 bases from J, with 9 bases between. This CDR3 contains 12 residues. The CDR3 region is CASSFTGLEQYF. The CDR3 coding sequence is TGTGCCAGCAGCTTCACAGGGCTCGAGCAGTACTTC.

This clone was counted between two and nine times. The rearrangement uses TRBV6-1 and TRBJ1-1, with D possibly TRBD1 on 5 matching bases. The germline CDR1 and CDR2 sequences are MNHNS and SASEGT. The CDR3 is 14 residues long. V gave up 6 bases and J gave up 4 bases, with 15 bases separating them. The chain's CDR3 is CASRFGGGTTEAFF. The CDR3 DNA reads TGTGCCAGCAGGTTCGGCGGGGGTACCACTGAAGCTTTCTTT.

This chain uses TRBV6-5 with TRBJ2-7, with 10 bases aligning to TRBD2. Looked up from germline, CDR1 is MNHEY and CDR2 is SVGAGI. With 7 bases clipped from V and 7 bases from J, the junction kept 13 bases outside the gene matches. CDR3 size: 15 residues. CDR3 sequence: CASTSWEREGQEQYF. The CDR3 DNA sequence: TGTGCCAGCACCAGTTGGGAGCGGGAGGGCCAGGAGCAGTACTTC.

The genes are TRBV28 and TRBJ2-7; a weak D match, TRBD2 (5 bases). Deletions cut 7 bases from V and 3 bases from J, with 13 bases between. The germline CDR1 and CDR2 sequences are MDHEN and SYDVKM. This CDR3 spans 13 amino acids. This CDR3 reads CASTIGDNYEQYF. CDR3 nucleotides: TGTGCCAGCACAATCGGGGATAACTACGAGCAGTACTTC.

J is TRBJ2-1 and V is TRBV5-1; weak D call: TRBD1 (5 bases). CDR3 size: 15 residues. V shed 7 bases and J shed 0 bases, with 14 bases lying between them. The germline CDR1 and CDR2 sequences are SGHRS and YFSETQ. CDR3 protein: CASFPTALSYNEQFF. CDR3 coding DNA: TGCGCCAGCTTCCCGACAGCCCTCTCCTACAATGAGCAGTTCTTC.

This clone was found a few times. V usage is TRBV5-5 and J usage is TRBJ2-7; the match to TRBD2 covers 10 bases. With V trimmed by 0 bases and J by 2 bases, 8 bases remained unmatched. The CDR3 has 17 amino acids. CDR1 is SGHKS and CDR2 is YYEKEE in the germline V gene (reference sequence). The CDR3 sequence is CASSLVASGSGAYEQYF. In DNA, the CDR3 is TGTGCCAGCAGCTTGGTGGCTAGCGGGAGTGGGGCCTACGAGCAGTACTTC.

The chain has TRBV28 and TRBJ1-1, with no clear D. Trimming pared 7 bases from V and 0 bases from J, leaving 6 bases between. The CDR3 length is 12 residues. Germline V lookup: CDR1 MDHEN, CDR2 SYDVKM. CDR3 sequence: CASMEMNTEAFF. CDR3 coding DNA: TGTGCCAGCATGGAGATGAACACTGAAGCTTTCTTT.

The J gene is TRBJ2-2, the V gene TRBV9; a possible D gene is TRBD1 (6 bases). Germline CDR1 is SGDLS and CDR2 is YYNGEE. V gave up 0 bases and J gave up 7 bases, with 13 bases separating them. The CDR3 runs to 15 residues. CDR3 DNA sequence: TGTGCCAGCAGCGTAGAGGTCCAGGGGCACGGGGAGCTGTTTTTT. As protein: CASSVEVQGHGELFF.

DNA for the CDR3: TGCGCCAGCCGCCTTACCCCGGGTCAAGAGACCCAGTACTTC. Translation: CASRLTPGQETQYF. The chain has TRBV5-1 and TRBJ2-5; D gene uncertain. Per germline, CDR1 SGHRS and CDR2 YFSETQ. This CDR3 has 14 residues. V was clipped by 7 bases and J by 2 bases, with 15 bases between them.

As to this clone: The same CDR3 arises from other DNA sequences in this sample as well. This CDR3 is CASSVGLNTGELFF. The CDR3 nucleotides are TGTGCCAGCAGCGTCGGACTGAACACCGGGGAGCTGTTTTTT. V gene TRBV5-6 combines with J gene TRBJ2-2; tentative D call: TRBD2 (5 bases). In germline, CDR1 is SGHDT, CDR2 YYEEEE. Trimming cost V 4 bases and J 1 base, with 8 bases left between them. This CDR3 region has 14 residues. The variable domain in full, with the rest retrieved from reference TRBV5-6 and TRBJ2-2, is DAGVTQSPTHLIKTRGQQVTLRCSPKSGHDTVSWYQQALGQGPQFIFQYYEEEERQRGNFPDRFSGHQFPNYSSELNVNALLLGDSALYLCASSVGLNTGELFFGEGSRLTVL.

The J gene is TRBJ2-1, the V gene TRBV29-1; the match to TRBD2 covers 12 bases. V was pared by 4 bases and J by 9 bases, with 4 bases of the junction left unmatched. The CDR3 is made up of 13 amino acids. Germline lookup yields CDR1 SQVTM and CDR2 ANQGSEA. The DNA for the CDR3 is TGCAGCGTTGGGACTAGCGGGAATGCTGAGCAGTTCTTC. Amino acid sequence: CSVGTSGNAEQFF.

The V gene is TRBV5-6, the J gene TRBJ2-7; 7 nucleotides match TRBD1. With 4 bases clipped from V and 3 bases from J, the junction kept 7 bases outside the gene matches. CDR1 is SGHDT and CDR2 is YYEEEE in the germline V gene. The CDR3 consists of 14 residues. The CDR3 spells CASSRGGTLYEQYF. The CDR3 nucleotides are TGTGCCAGCAGCCGAGGGGGCACCCTCTACGAGCAGTACTTC.